A single sample is the source of the 4 T cell receptor beta chains below, sequenced in a study of spatial heterogeneity in lung cancer. MiXCR, run by TCRdb on the 5' RACE reads, gives a single entry per CDR3 protein. Of 2,000 or so distinct CDR3 sequences in the sample, under 9% were seen once. The time point was: sample taken at primary tumor resection. TCRs were sequenced from unsorted whole RNA of tumor, nontumor lung or PBMC. Sequenced material: normal lung tissue next to the tumor, taken at surgery. These receptors all stem from a male donor with early-stage non-small cell lung cancer.

The sample holds many counts of this clonotype. Found in a library prepared for alpha chains, this beta chain is an off-target read, and its abundance has little meaning. V gene TRBV4-2 combines with J gene TRBJ2-2; D tentatively fits TRBD1 or TRBD2 (5 bases each). This CDR3 spans 17 amino acids. Germline CDR1 LGHNA, CDR2 YNFKEQ. Trimming shortened V by 1 base and J by 6 bases, and 18 bases separated the two germline ends. CDR3 DNA: TGTGCCAGCAGCCAAGCGGTTCCAGGGCTGGGGGCCGGGGAGCTGTTTTTT. This codes for CASSQAVPGLGAGELFF.

In its sample, this clonotype is large. The library was built for alpha chains, so this beta chain is an off-target read and its size means little. The chain links TRBV20-1 to TRBJ2-7; 7 bases line up with TRBD2. From germline, CDR1 is DFQATT and CDR2 SNEGSKA (reference sequence). The V gene end was trimmed by 0 bases and the J gene end by 7 bases; junction bases not matched to a gene: 9. The CDR3 consists of 14 residues. CDR3 nucleotides: TGCAGTGCTAGAGATCCAAGAGTTAGCGGGGAGCAGTACTTC. Encoded protein: CSARDPRVSGEQYF.

This clonotype was counted at least ten times. As an off-target read in a library built for alpha chains, this beta chain has a frequency of little significance. The chain is built from TRBV29-1 and TRBJ2-1; D is unclear. The CDR3 has 12 amino acids. V was pared by 4 bases and J by 6 bases, with 10 bases between. The germline V gene has CDR1 SQVTM and CDR2 ANQGSEA. CDR3 in amino acids: CSVVFSSNEQFF. Here the CDR3 DNA reads TGCAGCGTTGTCTTCTCAAGCAATGAGCAGTTCTTC.

This clonotype appeared many times. This beta chain was picked up by a library intended for alpha chains and is off target, so its count carries little meaning. The chain has TRBV5-1 and TRBJ2-3; D unresolved. Per the germline V gene, CDR1 is SGHRS and CDR2 is YFSETQ. There are 14 residues in the CDR3. Trimming pared 0 bases from V and 3 bases from J, leaving 8 bases between. This CDR3 is CASSLDSLTDTQYF. The CDR3 DNA reads TGCGCCAGCAGCTTGGATAGTTTAACAGATACGCAGTATTTT. The full variable domain, completed using reference TRBV5-1 and TRBJ2-3, is KAGVTQTPRYLIKTRGQQVTLSCSPISGHRSVSWYQQTPGQGLQFLFEYFSETQRNKGNFPGRFSGRQFSNSRSEMNVSTLELGDSALYLCASSLDSLTDTQYFGPGTRLTVL.